This TCR beta chain was sequenced in a study of cytomegalovirus exposure and HLA in healthy donors. Study-wide findings and caveats: What TCR beta sequences reportedly achieved was accurate prediction of HLA-A and HLA-B alleles in most subjects. The authors later linked a missense DCLRE1C variant to TCR beta V- and J-gene trimming.

PCR amplification relied on 60 Vbeta primers (plus 13 Jbeta primers). The assay was immunoSEQ multiplex PCR, and TCRdb's table has in-frame clones only and misses some. The sample consists of more than 150,000 clones, about 80% of them appearing once. Details on this clone: What it recognizes is unknown.

The CDR3 loop spans 16 amino acids. Looked up from germline, CDR1 is MNHEY and CDR2 is SMNVEV (reference sequence). Trimming took 6 bases from V and 0 from J, leaving 16 bases between them. The sequenced sample consisted of PBMCs. The source is a woman under 40 in good health and CMV-seronegative. This chain links TRBV27 with TRBJ2-3, with D possibly matching TRBD1 (5 bases). CDR3 loop: CASRTKGITSTDTQYF. CDR3 nucleotide sequence: TGTGCCAGCAGAACTAAGGGGATTACTAGCACAGATACGCAGTATTTT.